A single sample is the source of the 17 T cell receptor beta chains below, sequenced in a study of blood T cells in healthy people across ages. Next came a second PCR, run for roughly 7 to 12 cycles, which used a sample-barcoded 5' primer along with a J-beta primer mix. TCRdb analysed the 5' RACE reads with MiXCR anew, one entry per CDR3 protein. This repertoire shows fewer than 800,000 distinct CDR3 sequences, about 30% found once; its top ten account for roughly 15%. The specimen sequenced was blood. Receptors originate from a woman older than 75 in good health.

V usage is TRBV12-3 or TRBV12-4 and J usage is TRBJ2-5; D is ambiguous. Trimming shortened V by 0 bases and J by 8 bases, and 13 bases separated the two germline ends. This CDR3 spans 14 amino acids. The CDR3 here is CASSLAGGLGTQYF. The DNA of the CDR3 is TGTGCCAGCAGTTTAGCGGGCGGTTTAGGCACCCAGTACTTC.

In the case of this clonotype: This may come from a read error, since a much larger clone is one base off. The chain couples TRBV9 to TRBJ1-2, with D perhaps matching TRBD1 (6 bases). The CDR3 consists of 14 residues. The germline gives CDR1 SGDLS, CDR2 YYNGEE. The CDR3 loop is CVSSAVGTNYGYTF. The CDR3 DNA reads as TGTGTCAGCAGCGCCGTCGGGACAAACTATGGCTACACCTTC.

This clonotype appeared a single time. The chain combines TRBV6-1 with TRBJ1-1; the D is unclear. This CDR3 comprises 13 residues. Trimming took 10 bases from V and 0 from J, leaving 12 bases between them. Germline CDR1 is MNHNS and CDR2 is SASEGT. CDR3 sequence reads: CANIEAMNTEAFF. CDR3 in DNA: TGTGCCAACATCGAGGCCATGAACACTGAAGCTTTCTTT.

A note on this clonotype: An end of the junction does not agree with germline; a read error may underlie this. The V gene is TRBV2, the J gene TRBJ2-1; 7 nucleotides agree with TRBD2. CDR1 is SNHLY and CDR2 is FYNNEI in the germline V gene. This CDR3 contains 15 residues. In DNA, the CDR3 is TGCGCCAGCAGTGAAGTGGGGGGGTCCTACAATGGGCAGTTCTTC. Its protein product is CASSEVGGSYNGQFF. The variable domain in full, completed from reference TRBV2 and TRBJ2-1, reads EPEVTQTPSHQVTQMGQEVILRCVPISNHLYFYWYRQILGQKVEFLVSFYNNEISEKSEIFDDQFSVERPDGSNFTLKIRSTKLEDSAMYFCASSEVGGSYNGQFFGPGTRLTVL.

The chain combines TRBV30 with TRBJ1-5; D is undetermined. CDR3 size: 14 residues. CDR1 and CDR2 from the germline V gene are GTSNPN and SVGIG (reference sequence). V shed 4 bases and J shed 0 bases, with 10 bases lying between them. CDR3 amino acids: CAWTARGSNQPQHF. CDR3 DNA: TGTGCCTGGACCGCCCGGGGTAGCAATCAGCCCCAGCATTTT. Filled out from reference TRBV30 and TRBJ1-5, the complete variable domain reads SQTIHQWPATLVQPVGSPLSLECTVEGTSNPNLYWYRQAAGRGLQLLFYSVGIGQISSEVPQNLSASRPQDRQFILSSKKLLLSDSGFYLCAWTARGSNQPQHFGDGTRLSIL.

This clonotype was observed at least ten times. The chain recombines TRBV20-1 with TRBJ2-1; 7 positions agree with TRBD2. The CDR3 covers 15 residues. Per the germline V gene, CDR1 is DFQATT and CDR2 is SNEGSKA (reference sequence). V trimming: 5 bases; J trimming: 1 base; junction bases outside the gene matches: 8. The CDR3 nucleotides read TGCAGTGCTCCAGCTAGCGGAAGTTCCTACAATGAGCAGTTCTTC. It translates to CSAPASGSSYNEQFF.

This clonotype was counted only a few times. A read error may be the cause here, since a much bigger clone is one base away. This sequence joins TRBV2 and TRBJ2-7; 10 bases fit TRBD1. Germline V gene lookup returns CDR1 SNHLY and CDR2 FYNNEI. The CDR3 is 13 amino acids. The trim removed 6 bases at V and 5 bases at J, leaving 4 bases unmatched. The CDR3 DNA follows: TGTGCCAGCAGGCGGGACAGGGGCCACGAGCAGTACTTC. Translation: CASRRDRGHEQYF.

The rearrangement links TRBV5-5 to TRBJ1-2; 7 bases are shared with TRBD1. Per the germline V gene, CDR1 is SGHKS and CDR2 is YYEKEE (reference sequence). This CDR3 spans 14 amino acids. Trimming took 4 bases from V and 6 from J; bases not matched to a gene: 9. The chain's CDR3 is CASSIRTGGDGYTF. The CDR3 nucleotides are TGTGCCAGCAGCATCCGGACAGGTGGCGATGGCTACACCTTC.

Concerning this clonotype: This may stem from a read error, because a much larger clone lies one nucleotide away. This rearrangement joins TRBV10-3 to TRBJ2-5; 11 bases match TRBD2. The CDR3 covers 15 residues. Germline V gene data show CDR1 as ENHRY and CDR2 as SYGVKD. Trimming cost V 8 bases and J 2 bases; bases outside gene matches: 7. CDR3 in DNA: TGTGCCATCGGGGATAGCGGGGGGGCACAAGAGACCCAGTACTTC. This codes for CAIGDSGGAQETQYF.

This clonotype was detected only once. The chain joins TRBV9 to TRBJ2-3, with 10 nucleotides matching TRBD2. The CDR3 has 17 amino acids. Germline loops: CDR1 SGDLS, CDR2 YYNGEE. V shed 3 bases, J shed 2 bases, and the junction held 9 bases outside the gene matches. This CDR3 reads CASSDGSGRADTDTQYF. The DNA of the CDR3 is TGTGCCAGCAGCGACGGGAGCGGGAGGGCCGACACAGATACGCAGTATTTT.

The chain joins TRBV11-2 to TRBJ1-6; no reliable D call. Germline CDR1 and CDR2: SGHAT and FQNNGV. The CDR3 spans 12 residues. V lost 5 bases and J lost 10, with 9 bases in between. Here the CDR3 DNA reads TGTGCCAGCAGCCGAAGCGAGTCACCCCTCCACTTT. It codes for CASSRSESPLHF. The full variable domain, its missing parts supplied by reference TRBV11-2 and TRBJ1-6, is EAGVAQSPRYKIIEKRQSVAFWCNPISGHATLYWYQQILGQGPKLLIQFQNNGVVDDSQLPKDRFSAERLKGVDSTLKIQPAKLEDSAVYLCASSRSESPLHFGNGTRLTVT.

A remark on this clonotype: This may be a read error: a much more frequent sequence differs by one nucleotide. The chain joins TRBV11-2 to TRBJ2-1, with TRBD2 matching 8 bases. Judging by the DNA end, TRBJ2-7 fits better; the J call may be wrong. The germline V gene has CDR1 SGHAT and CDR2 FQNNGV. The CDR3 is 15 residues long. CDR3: CASSEGSGGYNEQYF. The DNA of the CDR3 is TGTGCCAGCAGCGAGGGATCGGGGGGGTACAATGAGCAGTACTTC.

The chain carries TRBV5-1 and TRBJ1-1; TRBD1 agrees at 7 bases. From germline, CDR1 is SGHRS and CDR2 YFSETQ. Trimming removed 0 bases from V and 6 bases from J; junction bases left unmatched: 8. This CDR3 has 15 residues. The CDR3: CASSLARQGGAEAFF. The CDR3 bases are TGCGCCAGCAGCTTGGCCCGACAGGGTGGCGCTGAAGCTTTCTTT. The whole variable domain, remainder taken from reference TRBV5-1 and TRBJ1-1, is KAGVTQTPRYLIKTRGQQVTLSCSPISGHRSVSWYQQTPGQGLQFLFEYFSETQRNKGNFPGRFSGRQFSNSRSEMNVSTLELGDSALYLCASSLARQGGAEAFFGQGTRLTVV.

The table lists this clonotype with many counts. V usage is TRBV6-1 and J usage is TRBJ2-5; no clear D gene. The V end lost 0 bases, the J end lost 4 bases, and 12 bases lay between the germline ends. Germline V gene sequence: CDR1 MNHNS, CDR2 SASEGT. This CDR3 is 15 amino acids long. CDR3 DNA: TGTGCCAGCAGTGAAGCATTTCGGGTGATAGAGACCCAGTACTTC. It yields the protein CASSEAFRVIETQYF.

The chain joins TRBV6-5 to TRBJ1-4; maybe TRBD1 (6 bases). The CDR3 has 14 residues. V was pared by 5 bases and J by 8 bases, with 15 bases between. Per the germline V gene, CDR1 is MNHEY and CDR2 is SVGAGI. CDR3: CASSRGGSWEKLFF. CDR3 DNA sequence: TGTGCCAGCAGTAGGGGGGGTTCGTGGGAAAAACTGTTTTTT.

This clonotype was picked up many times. The CDR3 here is CASSHRTGFSGYTF. CDR3 DNA sequence: TGTGCCAGCAGCCACCGGACGGGATTTTCGGGCTACACCTTC. The genes are TRBV7-2 and TRBJ1-2; D not certain. The V gene lost 5 bases and the J gene lost 8 bases, with 18 bases spanning the gap. Germline V gene lookup returns CDR1 SGHTA and CDR2 FQGNSA. The CDR3 runs to 14 residues.

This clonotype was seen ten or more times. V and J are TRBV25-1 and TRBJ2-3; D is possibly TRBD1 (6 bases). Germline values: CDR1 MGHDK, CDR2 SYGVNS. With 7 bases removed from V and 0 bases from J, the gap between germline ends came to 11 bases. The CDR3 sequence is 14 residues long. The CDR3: CASKEGDSTDTQYF. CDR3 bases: TGTGCCAGCAAAGAGGGGGACAGCACAGATACGCAGTATTTT.